This record looks at one T cell receptor beta chain sequence and its context. Sequenced by immunoSEQ multiplex PCR; TCRdb stores in-frame clones only, minus some. The table has 100,000 to 150,000 clones, over 80% seen once. This entry comes from a study of blood T cell repertoires in COVID-19. Overall study context: The analysed material was cDNA or gDNA that came from T cells, B-cell-depleted T cells, or PBMCs.

The source material was peripheral blood. This TCR was recovered from a man aged 55-75 years with acute or convalescent COVID-19.

This CDR3 is CASTQRITNTGELFF. The DNA of the CDR3 is TGTGCCAGCACCCAGCGGATAACGAACACCGGGGAGCTGTTTTTT. The chain employs TRBV3-1 (or the pseudogene TRBV3-2) and TRBJ2-2; the D gene is possibly TRBD2 (5 bases). The V gene's germline CDR1 is LGHDT and CDR2 YNNKEL (reference sequence). The V gene lost 7 bases and the J gene lost 0 bases, with 12 bases spanning the gap. The CDR3 sequence is 15 residues long.